A selection of T cell receptor beta chains follows, all from one sample in a study of blood T cell repertoires in COVID-19. Sequenced by immunoSEQ multiplex PCR; TCRdb stores in-frame clones only, minus some. The sample has about 100,000 clones; around four fifths are singletons. Sequencing was carried out using peripheral blood. The receptor set was obtained from a human donor in a cohort sampled during active COVID-19. Each CDR3 is given with its conserved first and last residue. Fields, in order: J gene, V gene, D gene, clone size, CDR3 length, CDR3 protein, CDR3 DNA. A D gene is named only where the DNA matches it firmly. The listing skips clone size in some rows; elsewhere it reads once, few, many or a size class.

j_gene: TRBJ2-1
v_gene: TRBV12-3/TRBV12-4
d_gene: .
abundance: few
len: 13
CDR3aa: CASSNRDYNEQFF
CDR3nt: TGTGCCAGCAGCAACCGGGACTACAATGAGCAGTTCTTC

j_gene: TRBJ2-3
v_gene: TRBV30
d_gene: TRBD2
abundance: few
len: 14
CDR3aa: CAWSSGPGGDTQYF
CDR3nt: TGTGCCTGGAGTTCGGGGCCCGGGGGGGATACGCAGTATTTT

j_gene: TRBJ2-2
v_gene: TRBV30
d_gene: .
abundance: few
len: 11
CDR3aa: CAWSGAGELFF
CDR3nt: TGTGCCTGGAGTGGCGCCGGGGAGCTGTTTTTT

j_gene: TRBJ2-7
v_gene: TRBV6-5
d_gene: TRBD1
abundance: .
len: 15
CDR3aa: CASSYSGQGWYEQYF
CDR3nt: TGTGCCAGCAGTTACTCGGGACAGGGGTGGTACGAGCAGTACTTC

j_gene: TRBJ2-7
v_gene: TRBV10-3
d_gene: .
abundance: .
len: 14
CDR3aa: CAISETGSSYEQYF
CDR3nt: TGTGCCATCAGTGAGACAGGGAGCTCCTACGAGCAGTACTTC

j_gene: TRBJ2-3
v_gene: TRBV27
d_gene: .
abundance: medium-sized
len: 14
CDR3aa: CASSSPSREDTQYF
CDR3nt: TGTGCCAGCAGTTCCCCTTCTCGGGAGGATACGCAGTATTTT

j_gene: TRBJ2-2
v_gene: TRBV10-1
d_gene: .
abundance: .
len: 12
CDR3aa: CASKGETGELFF
CDR3nt: TGCGCCAGCAAGGGGGAAACCGGGGAGCTGTTTTTT

j_gene: TRBJ1-1
v_gene: TRBV28
d_gene: TRBD1
abundance: .
len: 16
CDR3aa: CASRKLAGTENTEAFF
CDR3nt: TGTGCCAGCAGGAAACTAGCCGGGACAGAGAACACTGAAGCTTTCTTT

j_gene: TRBJ1-2
v_gene: TRBV3-1/TRBV3-2
d_gene: .
abundance: .
len: 14
CDR3aa: CASSQGGQGLGYTF
CDR3nt: TGTGCCAGCAGCCAAGGTGGGCAGGGCCTAGGCTACACCTTC

j_gene: TRBJ2-3
v_gene: TRBV2
d_gene: TRBD1
abundance: .
len: 13
CDR3aa: CASRSDRGHPQYF
CDR3nt: TGTGCCAGCAGGTCGGACAGGGGGCATCCGCAGTATTTT

j_gene: TRBJ2-1
v_gene: TRBV6-2/TRBV6-3
d_gene: TRBD2
abundance: .
len: 15
CDR3aa: CASSKTSGSRNEQFF
CDR3nt: TGTGCCAGCAGCAAGACTAGCGGGAGTCGGAATGAGCAGTTCTTC

j_gene: TRBJ1-1
v_gene: TRBV5-1
d_gene: TRBD1
abundance: once
len: 12
CDR3aa: CASSRPGQEAFF
CDR3nt: TGCGCCAGCAGCCGGCCGGGACAGGAAGCTTTCTTT

j_gene: TRBJ2-4
v_gene: TRBV6-6
d_gene: TRBD1
abundance: few
len: 14
CDR3aa: CASSKGRQGDIQYF
CDR3nt: TGTGCCAGCAGTAAGGGTCGACAGGGGGACATTCAGTACTTC

j_gene: TRBJ2-2
v_gene: TRBV7-3
d_gene: TRBD1
abundance: .
len: 14
CDR3aa: CASSSQGATGELFF
CDR3nt: TGTGCCAGCAGCTCCCAGGGGGCGACGGGGGAGCTGTTTTTT

j_gene: TRBJ2-2
v_gene: TRBV2
d_gene: .
abundance: .
len: 14
CDR3aa: CASSLGWKTGELFF
CDR3nt: TGTGCCAGCAGTCTAGGTTGGAAGACCGGGGAGCTGTTTTTT

j_gene: TRBJ2-5
v_gene: TRBV24-1
d_gene: TRBD1
abundance: .
len: 15
CDR3aa: CATSMTGAPQETQYF
CDR3nt: TGTGCCACCAGCATGACAGGGGCCCCCCAAGAGACCCAGTACTTC

j_gene: TRBJ1-6
v_gene: TRBV2
d_gene: .
abundance: few
len: 14
CDR3aa: CASNNAPRNSPLHF
CDR3nt: TGTGCCAGCAATAACGCTCCTCGGAATTCACCCCTCCACTTT

j_gene: TRBJ1-6
v_gene: TRBV9
d_gene: TRBD1
abundance: .
len: 15
CDR3aa: CASGPTGDARSPLHF
CDR3nt: TGTGCCAGCGGCCCCACAGGGGACGCTCGTTCACCCCTCCACTTT

j_gene: TRBJ2-5
v_gene: TRBV6-6
d_gene: .
abundance: .
len: 14
CDR3aa: CASSLSGGRGSQYF
CDR3nt: TGTGCCAGCAGCCTTTCCGGGGGGCGGGGCTCCCAGTACTTC

j_gene: TRBJ2-5
v_gene: TRBV7-9
d_gene: .
abundance: .
len: 13
CDR3aa: CASSLGAGETQYF
CDR3nt: TGTGCCAGCAGCTTAGGGGCGGGAGAGACCCAGTACTTC

j_gene: TRBJ2-3
v_gene: TRBV15
d_gene: .
abundance: .
len: 16
CDR3aa: CATSSRSSGSTDTQYF
CDR3nt: TGTGCCACCAGCAGCAGATCGTCGGGTAGCACAGATACGCAGTATTTT

j_gene: TRBJ1-6
v_gene: TRBV18
d_gene: .
abundance: .
len: 15
CDR3aa: CASSPWQASNSPLHF
CDR3nt: TGTGCCAGCTCACCGTGGCAGGCGAGCAATTCACCCCTCCACTTT

j_gene: TRBJ1-3
v_gene: TRBV7-8
d_gene: .
abundance: .
len: 15
CDR3aa: CASRSARGSGNTIYF
CDR3nt: TGTGCCAGCAGAAGTGCCAGGGGCTCTGGAAACACCATATATTTT

j_gene: TRBJ2-3
v_gene: TRBV9
d_gene: TRBD2
abundance: .
len: 14
CDR3aa: CASSTFGREDTQYF
CDR3nt: TGTGCCAGCAGCACGTTTGGGAGGGAAGATACGCAGTATTTT

j_gene: TRBJ2-5
v_gene: TRBV7-3
d_gene: .
abundance: few
len: 16
CDR3aa: CASSPRGGQGAETQYF
CDR3nt: TGTGCCAGCAGCCCTCGGGGGGGACAGGGCGCGGAGACCCAGTACTTC

j_gene: TRBJ1-3
v_gene: TRBV4-1
d_gene: .
abundance: .
len: 17
CDR3aa: CASSQGRLSSSGNTIYF
CDR3nt: TGCGCCAGCAGCCAAGGGAGGCTATCGAGCTCTGGAAACACCATATATTTT

j_gene: TRBJ1-6
v_gene: TRBV5-8
d_gene: TRBD1
abundance: .
len: 10
CDR3aa: CASSLGQGDF
CDR3nt: TGTGCCAGCAGCCTTGGACAGGGGGACTTT

j_gene: TRBJ1-3
v_gene: TRBV10-2
d_gene: .
abundance: .
len: 16
CDR3aa: CASSEGGGVAGNTIYF
CDR3nt: TGCGCCAGCAGTGAGGGCGGAGGGGTCGCTGGAAACACCATATATTTT

j_gene: TRBJ1-4
v_gene: TRBV27
d_gene: .
abundance: .
len: 15
CDR3aa: CASSVQGTPNEKLFF
CDR3nt: TGTGCCAGCAGTGTCCAGGGAACCCCTAATGAAAAACTGTTTTTT

j_gene: TRBJ2-2
v_gene: TRBV5-8
d_gene: TRBD1
abundance: .
len: 16
CDR3aa: CASRGRQGLNTGELFF
CDR3nt: TGTGCCAGCAGGGGGAGACAGGGATTGAACACCGGGGAGCTGTTTTTT

j_gene: TRBJ2-1
v_gene: TRBV20-1
d_gene: .
abundance: .
len: 14
CDR3aa: CSASYSHSYNEQFF
CDR3nt: TGCAGTGCTAGTTACTCGCACTCCTACAATGAGCAGTTCTTC

j_gene: TRBJ2-1
v_gene: TRBV24-1
d_gene: TRBD2
abundance: .
len: 16
CDR3aa: CATSDYSGGGYNEQFF
CDR3nt: TGTGCCACCAGTGACTATAGCGGGGGGGGATACAATGAGCAGTTCTTC

j_gene: TRBJ2-7
v_gene: TRBV5-4
d_gene: TRBD2
abundance: .
len: 14
CDR3aa: CASSLSGTTYEQYF
CDR3nt: TGTGCCAGCAGCCTTAGCGGGACCACCTACGAGCAGTACTTC

j_gene: TRBJ2-5
v_gene: TRBV18
d_gene: TRBD2
abundance: .
len: 13
CDR3aa: CASVAGIEETQYF
CDR3nt: TGTGCCAGTGTAGCGGGCATCGAAGAGACCCAGTACTTC

j_gene: TRBJ2-5
v_gene: TRBV7-8
d_gene: TRBD2
abundance: .
len: 15
CDR3aa: CASSPRTRGIETQYF
CDR3nt: TGTGCCAGCAGCCCTAGGACTAGGGGAATAGAGACCCAGTACTTC

j_gene: TRBJ1-2
v_gene: TRBV28
d_gene: .
abundance: .
len: 17
CDR3aa: CASSFEGGRSSNYGYTF
CDR3nt: TGTGCCAGCAGTTTTGAGGGAGGACGGAGTTCTAACTATGGCTACACCTTC

j_gene: TRBJ2-1
v_gene: TRBV6-1
d_gene: TRBD2
abundance: .
len: 17
CDR3aa: CASSEFWGLAGNNEQFF
CDR3nt: TGTGCCAGCAGTGAATTCTGGGGACTAGCGGGGAACAATGAGCAGTTCTTC

j_gene: TRBJ2-5
v_gene: TRBV7-2
d_gene: .
abundance: .
len: 13
CDR3aa: CASSYERKETQYF
CDR3nt: TGTGCCAGCAGCTACGAGCGGAAGGAGACCCAGTACTTC

j_gene: TRBJ1-1
v_gene: TRBV5-1
d_gene: TRBD1
abundance: .
len: 13
CDR3aa: CASSSDRGGEAFF
CDR3nt: TGCGCCAGCAGCTCCGACAGGGGAGGTGAAGCTTTCTTT

j_gene: TRBJ2-6
v_gene: TRBV5-6
d_gene: TRBD1
abundance: .
len: 19
CDR3aa: CASSWDRGTVGSGANVLTF
CDR3nt: TGTGCCAGCAGCTGGGACAGGGGGACAGTCGGCTCTGGGGCCAACGTCCTGACTTTC

j_gene: TRBJ1-5
v_gene: TRBV19
d_gene: .
abundance: many
len: 15
CDR3aa: CASSPGQVRNQPQHF
CDR3nt: TGTGCCAGTAGTCCCGGACAAGTCCGTAATCAGCCCCAGCATTTT

j_gene: TRBJ2-1
v_gene: TRBV7-9
d_gene: TRBD2
abundance: .
len: 13
CDR3aa: CASSLREGPKEFF
CDR3nt: TGTGCCAGCAGCTTGCGGGAGGGCCCGAAGGAGTTCTTC

j_gene: TRBJ1-2
v_gene: TRBV6-6
d_gene: .
abundance: .
len: 11
CDR3aa: CASSTGIGYTF
CDR3nt: TGTGCCAGCAGCACAGGGATTGGCTACACCTTC

j_gene: TRBJ1-1
v_gene: TRBV18
d_gene: .
abundance: .
len: 13
CDR3aa: CASSPGQVNEAFF
CDR3nt: TGTGCCAGCTCCCCCGGCCAGGTAAATGAAGCTTTCTTT

j_gene: TRBJ2-7
v_gene: TRBV27
d_gene: TRBD2
abundance: once
len: 16
CDR3aa: CASSLGTSGSSYEQYF
CDR3nt: TGTGCCAGCAGTCTGGGGACTAGCGGGAGCTCCTACGAGCAGTACTTC

j_gene: TRBJ2-5
v_gene: TRBV18
d_gene: TRBD1
abundance: .
len: 15
CDR3aa: CASSSAGTAKETQYF
CDR3nt: TGTGCCAGCTCATCGGCCGGGACAGCCAAAGAGACCCAGTACTTC

j_gene: TRBJ1-1
v_gene: TRBV3-1/TRBV3-2
d_gene: .
abundance: few
len: 14
CDR3aa: CASSLGQPNTEAFF
CDR3nt: TGTGCCAGCAGCCTAGGACAGCCGAACACTGAAGCTTTCTTT

j_gene: TRBJ2-5
v_gene: TRBV2
d_gene: TRBD2
abundance: .
len: 13
CDR3aa: CASSELAGGPQYF
CDR3nt: TGTGCCAGCAGTGAGCTAGCGGGGGGCCCCCAGTACTTC

j_gene: TRBJ1-6
v_gene: TRBV28
d_gene: TRBD1
abundance: .
len: 15
CDR3aa: CATTGDPSYNSPLHF
CDR3nt: TGTGCCACCACAGGGGATCCCTCCTATAATTCACCCCTCCACTTT

j_gene: TRBJ1-5
v_gene: TRBV7-9
d_gene: TRBD1
abundance: few
len: 14
CDR3aa: CASSRGTGNQPQHF
CDR3nt: TGTGCCAGCAGCAGAGGGACAGGGAATCAGCCCCAGCATTTT

j_gene: TRBJ2-6
v_gene: TRBV7-3
d_gene: TRBD2
abundance: .
len: 21
CDR3aa: CASSSRTSGGPFPSGANVLTF
CDR3nt: TGTGCCAGCAGCAGCCGGACTAGCGGGGGGCCATTCCCCTCTGGGGCCAACGTCCTGACTTTC